The sequence of this T cell receptor (beta chain) was determined in a study of shared clonotypes between healthy human individuals (dated by TCRdb to the early 2020s). Broadly, across the study: A couple of women and a few men aged 18 to 49 years were included in the cohort. To increase sequencing depth and limit assay-specific biases, different laboratories used diverse techniques to prepare libraries and sequence TCR repertoires. Per donor, leukapheresis produced somewhere between about 0.9 and 9.5 billion PBMCs. Per donor, three plates each were used for CD4 naive and CD4 memory, two for CD8 naive, and one for CD8 memory. To estimate repertoire size and how much clonotypes are shared between individuals, the study performed deep sequencing of blood TCR repertoires from five healthy adults.

CDR1 and CDR2 (DFQATT, SNEGSKA) derive from the germline V gene (reference sequence). The trim is 2 bases for V and 13 bases for J, with a gap of 14 bases between the germline ends. From the cysteine through the phenylalanine, the CDR3 covers 11 amino acids. CDR3 DNA only is kept here, 33 bases in frame from base 1. The donors were healthy, HIV-negative adults who had no recently reported acute infections or vaccinations. Only Caucasian adults living in Nashville, Tennessee, USA were represented among the donors. CD4+ T cells were enriched by magnetic negative selection; naive cells were then positively selected on CD45RA, and the negative fraction formed the memory subset. Blood was obtained by leukapheresis, after which PBMCs were separated by Ficoll-Histopaque density gradient centrifugation and cryopreserved in liquid nitrogen vapor phase. Analytical flow cytometry was used to check the purity and quantity of every magnetically sorted T cell population. From each sorted fraction, genomic DNA was isolated and quantified by UV absorbance on a Nanodrop 2000c.

Using the deep immunoSEQ assay, multiplex PCR amplified TCR CDR3 regions from genomic DNA. Extracted genomic DNA from each cell subset was spread evenly across all wells of several immunoSEQ 96-well plates, with each plate serving as a replicate. Each replicate PCR for sorted subsets received about 200 ng genomic DNA, equal to roughly 33,000 T cell genomes. The purified libraries were quantified using a Qubit 3.0 fluorometer, sized with a Bioanalyzer 2100, and then quantified again using the KAPA Library Quantification kit. Each immunoSEQ 96-well plate was sequenced on its own single-read 150-cycle Illumina NextSeq 550 flow cell. The paper's data handling went like this. The immunoSEQ output contained only junctional sequences without quality scores, so filtering could not match that applied to full-length reads. Sequences were annotated with PyIR, a Python wrapper for IgBLAST v1.9, using IMGT germline references to assign V/J genes and CDR3. Reads were removed for weak V/J assignments (E-value above 1e-6), missing CDR3, stop codons, out-of-frame junctions, or ambiguous translated residues. V3J clonotypes were defined as sequences sharing the same inferred V gene, J gene, and CDR3 amino acid sequence. Percentage overlap between repertoires was computed as shared unique clonotypes divided by the size of the smaller repertoire. Richness of each repertoire was evaluated using RTK rarefaction, the Chao1 estimator, and Recon v2.1 estimates of unobserved clonotypes. OLGA was used to compute generation probabilities for all TCRbeta clonotypes that the gDNA method yielded from a few donors. TCRdb holds this immuneACCESS table with in-frame rearrangements only. Some clones are missing; in checked studies, unresolved V genes explain under half, and the rest has no known cause. V, J and clone size are those of that table, while D and trimming were read from the DNA. The sample includes 550,000 to 850,000 clones, with around 72% observed a single time. Approximately 1.8% of the sample rests with the top ten.

As for this clone: The target of this receptor is not known. One base away there is no much larger clone; base qualities are not given.

Points the paper makes about the study in general: Larger estimated clonotype richness was generally found for naive subsets than for memory subsets. Because the study included only a small number of donors, the genetic and exposure-history diversity represented was limited. Pairwise subsampling led to the expectation that sequencing depth would affect the degree of clonotype sharing among donors. Approximately 5% of naive CD4, more than 3% of naive CD8, roughly 2.5% of memory CD4, and 0.4% of memory CD8 clonotypes were shared across a few donors. Sampling was restricted to blood, and TCR repertoires in tissue are likely to differ from TCR repertoires in blood. Even with the large sequencing depth, rarefaction of the sorted-subset datasets indicated that sequencing was incomplete. Higher generation probabilities were observed for clonotypes shared by all four sorted-subset donors than for non-shared clonotypes.

The specimen sequenced was memory CD4+ T cells sorted from blood. In light of the paper, this sample's cell subset or site label describes: CD45RA-negative fraction. This clonotype originated in a woman aged 25 to 39 in good health. The sequence links TRBV20-1 to TRBJ1-1; a weak D assignment points to TRBD1 (6 bases agree). The CDR3 corresponds to CSARTGRKGFF. The nucleotide sequence is TGCAGTGCTAGAACAGGGCGTAAGGGTTTCTTT.